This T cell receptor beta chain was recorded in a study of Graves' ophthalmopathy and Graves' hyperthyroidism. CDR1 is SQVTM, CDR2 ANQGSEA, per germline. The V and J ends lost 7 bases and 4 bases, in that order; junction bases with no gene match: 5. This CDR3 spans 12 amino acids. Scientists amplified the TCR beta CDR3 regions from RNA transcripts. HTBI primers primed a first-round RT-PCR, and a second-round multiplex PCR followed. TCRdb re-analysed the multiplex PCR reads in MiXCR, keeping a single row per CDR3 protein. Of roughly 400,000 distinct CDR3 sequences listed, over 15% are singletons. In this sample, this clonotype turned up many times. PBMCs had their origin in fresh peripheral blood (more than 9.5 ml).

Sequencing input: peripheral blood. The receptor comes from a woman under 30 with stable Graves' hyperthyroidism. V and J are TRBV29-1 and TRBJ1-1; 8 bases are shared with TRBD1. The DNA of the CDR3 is TGCAGCGGTGGACAGGGCCCCACTGAAGCTTTCTTT. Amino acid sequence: CSGGQGPTEAFF.